These T cell receptor beta chains were read from a single sample in a study of regulatory T cells in long-lasting Graves disease. MiXCR, run by TCRdb on the multiplex PCR reads, gives a single entry per CDR3 protein. This sample has 350,000 to 500,000 distinct CDR3 sequences, with around 20% found just once. The input for sequencing was peripheral blood mononuclear cells (PBMCs), taken when the disease was refractory, from a patient treated with antithyroid drugs. Receptors originate from a female donor with Graves disease. Each CDR3 is given with its conserved first and last residue. A D gene is named only where the DNA matches it firmly. Size is omitted from some rows. Given values are once, few, many or a class for expanded clones.

j_call clone_size v_call d_call cdr3_aa cdr3_nt
TRBJ1-5 . TRBV20-1 . CSARERTENQPQHF TGCAGTGCTAGAGAGAGGACAGAGAATCAGCCCCAGCATTTT
TRBJ2-1 . TRBV19 TRBD1 CASSMTPGQSYNEQFF TGTGCCAGTAGTATGACCCCGGGACAGAGCTACAATGAGCAGTTCTTC
TRBJ2-7 few TRBV5-4 . CASSLPGKAAYEQYF TGTGCCAGCAGCTTGCCGGGGAAGGCCGCCTACGAGCAGTACTTC
TRBJ2-5 . TRBV14 . CASSQGLGGEETQYF TGTGCCAGCAGCCAGGGACTGGGCGGAGAAGAGACCCAGTACTTC
TRBJ2-7 . TRBV18 . CASSADHSSYEQYF TGTGCCAGCTCAGCCGATCATAGCTCCTACGAGCAGTACTTC
TRBJ2-7 few TRBV20-1 TRBD1 CSAIQGASFDVSYEQYF TGCAGTGCAATACAGGGGGCGTCCTTCGATGTGTCCTACGAGCAGTACTTC
TRBJ2-1 . TRBV7-9 . CASSPTRGGPDEQFF TGTGCCAGCAGCCCTACCAGGGGGGGCCCCGATGAGCAGTTCTTC
TRBJ2-1 . TRBV6-2/TRBV6-3 . CASSYSSLLLRSYNEQFF TGTGCCAGCAGTTACTCAAGTTTACTACTCCGCTCCTACAATGAGCAGTTCTTC
TRBJ1-2 . TRBV4-1 . CASSQERAAGRVYYGYTF TGCGCCAGCAGCCAAGAGAGGGCGGCGGGCAGGGTCTACTATGGCTACACCTTC
TRBJ1-3 . TRBV2 . CASRAGTSGNTIYF TGTGCCAGCAGGGCGGGGACGTCTGGAAACACCATATATTTT
TRBJ2-2 once TRBV20-1 TRBD1 CSAELWGDRESRMNTGELFF TGCAGTGCTGAACTGTGGGGGGACAGGGAATCACGGATGAACACCGGGGAGCTGTTTTTT
TRBJ2-5 many TRBV10-3 . CAISESDGVSVKTQYF TGTGCCATCAGTGAGTCTGACGGGGTGTCCGTAAAGACCCAGTACTTC
TRBJ2-7 . TRBV5-4 . CASSLALSGNEQYF TGTGCCAGCAGCTTGGCTCTCAGCGGCAACGAGCAGTACTTC
TRBJ2-7 few TRBV15 . CATSVNRDPLYYEQYF TGTGCCACCAGCGTTAACCGGGACCCCTTATACTACGAGCAGTACTTC
TRBJ2-5 few TRBV6-1 . CASSTLEGETQYF TGTGCCAGCAGTACCCTTGAGGGAGAGACCCAGTACTTC
TRBJ1-1 . TRBV6-1 . CASSDSGFRTEAFF TGTGCCAGCAGTGACTCAGGGTTTCGAACTGAAGCTTTCTTT
TRBJ2-7 few TRBV5-1 . CASSLVQGDSYEQYF TGCGCCAGCAGCTTGGTTCAGGGAGACTCCTACGAGCAGTACTTC
TRBJ2-1 few TRBV28 . CASSFHPSSSYNEQFF TGTGCCAGCAGTTTCCATCCCAGCTCGTCTTACAATGAGCAGTTCTTC
TRBJ1-1 few TRBV5-1 . CASSLRVTLDSEAFF TGCGCCAGCAGCTTGCGGGTTACTCTAGACTCTGAAGCTTTCTTT